This record looks at one T cell receptor (beta chain) sequence and its context. The antigen is unknown. This record belongs to a study of cytomegalovirus exposure and HLA in healthy donors. The overall study: The 120 or so validation repertoires matched the approximately 670 first-cohort repertoires in platform, a later analysis reported. Findings and limits, study-wide: In vitro experiments confirmed that a few CMV-associated chains were specific for CMV antigens. Using the classifier, cytomegalovirus status was reportedly diagnosed with high specificity and sensitivity. The tendency of first-cohort TCR clusters to co-occur in the 110 or so validation repertoires emerged from a later analysis.

The protocol was immunoSEQ multiplex PCR, while the TCRdb copy is restricted to in-frame clones and leaves out a portion. The data show around 70,000 clones, approximately 95% seen once. The sequence was collected from a man aged 18 to 35 in good health and CMV-seronegative. Sequencing was performed on PBMCs.

The CDR3 nucleotides are TGCGCCAGCAGCCAAGCTTGGGCGATCACTGAAGCTTTCTTT. Residues: CASSQAWAITEAFF. The chain links TRBV4-3 to TRBJ1-1, with no clear D. Germline CDR1 reads LGHNA; CDR2 reads YSLEER. V was shortened by 1 base and J by 4 bases, with 10 bases between the two germline ends. The CDR3 contains 14 residues.